The next 14 T cell receptor beta chains were all read from a single sample in a study of blood T cell repertoires in COVID-19. Clones were sequenced by immunoSEQ multiplex PCR, and TCRdb holds only the in-frame ones, with some missing. The sample holds 330,000 or so clones; about nine tenths are singletons and the top ten take around 8.9%. Sequenced input: peripheral blood. The receptors were gathered from a man in his thirties or forties with COVID-19, enrolled during active disease.

This clone was detected only a few times. Other nucleotide sequences in the sample specify the same CDR3. This sequence joins TRBV29-1 and TRBJ1-3; 9 nucleotides match TRBD1. This CDR3 has 14 amino acids. Germline assignment: CDR1 SQVTM and CDR2 ANQGSEA. The V segment lost 7 bases and the J segment 1 base; nucleotides outside the gene matches: 5. The CDR3 reads CSALGQGSGNTIYF. CDR3 sequence (DNA): TGCAGCGCTTTGGGACAGGGTTCTGGAAACACCATATATTTT.

The chain recombines TRBV5-6 with TRBJ1-4; 7 bases fit TRBD1. The CDR3 loop spans 14 amino acids. The germline CDR1 and CDR2 sequences are SGHDT and YYEEEE. V was pared by 2 bases and J by 7 bases, with 5 bases of the junction left unmatched. In DNA, the CDR3 is TGTGCCAGCAGCTTCGGACAGGAAGCTGAAAAACTGTTTTTT. Translated, it gives CASSFGQEAEKLFF.

There are a few counts of this clone. CDR3 sequence reads: CASSLVAREASPLHF. The CDR3 DNA follows: TGTGCCAGCAGCTTAGTGGCCAGGGAAGCTTCACCCCTCCACTTT. This chain connects TRBV7-7 to TRBJ1-6, with D tentatively TRBD1 (5 bases). Germline values: CDR1 SSHAT, CDR2 FNYEAQ (reference sequence). V lost 1 base and J lost 9, with 13 bases in between. CDR3 size: 15 residues.

CDR3 loop: CASSVLDSFSGNTIYF. CDR3 nucleotide sequence: TGTGCCAGCAGCGTCCTGGACAGTTTCTCTGGAAACACCATATATTTT. The rearrangement joins TRBV9 to TRBJ1-3, with D possibly TRBD1 on 6 matching bases. Germline CDR1 SGDLS, CDR2 YYNGEE. V lost 2 bases and J lost 0, with 12 bases in between. The CDR3 covers 16 residues. The whole variable domain, remainder taken from reference TRBV9 and TRBJ1-3, is DSGVTQTPKHLITATGQRVTLRCSPRSGDLSVYWYQQSLDQGLQFLIQYYNGEERAKGNILERFSAQQFPDLHSELNLSSLELGDSALYFCASSVLDSFSGNTIYFGEGSWLTVV.

The rearrangement links TRBV7-9 to TRBJ1-2; unclear D gene. The CDR3 loop spans 14 amino acids. V gave up 6 bases and J gave up 2 bases, with 13 bases separating them. Germline values: CDR1 SEHNR, CDR2 FQNEAQ (reference sequence). CDR3 sequence reads: CASSYDGGNYGYTF. The CDR3 region has the DNA TGTGCCAGCAGTTATGACGGAGGGAACTATGGCTACACCTTC.

The chain uses TRBV5-4 and TRBJ2-7; 10 bases agree with TRBD2. The germline V gene has CDR1 SGHNT and CDR2 YYREEE (reference sequence). J lost 2 bases, V lost 4 bases, and 3 bases had no gene match. The CDR3 covers 14 residues. The CDR3, as DNA: TGTGCCAGCAGCATAGCGGGAGGCACCTACGAGCAGTACTTC. Protein product: CASSIAGGTYEQYF.

V is TRBV6-4 and J is TRBJ1-2, with no clear D. The germline V gene has CDR1 MRHNA and CDR2 SNTAGT. The CDR3 totals 14 residues. V shed 5 bases and J shed 7 bases, with 17 bases lying between them. The CDR3 nucleotides are TGTGCCAGCAGTCCGCGCTCCACTGGTGCTGGCTACACCTTC. This codes for CASSPRSTGAGYTF.

The J gene is TRBJ1-5, the V gene TRBV7-9, with 7 bases matching TRBD1. The CDR3 sequence is 18 residues long. V was clipped by 1 base and J by 2 bases; unmatched bases: 11. The germline V gene encodes CDR1 SEHNR and CDR2 FQNEAQ (reference sequence). As DNA, the CDR3 is TGTGCCAGCAGCTTAGGGGGTATTGACAGGGAGGGCAATCAGCCCCAGCATTTT. This gives the protein CASSLGGIDREGNQPQHF.

The chain has TRBV9 and TRBJ2-1; tentative D call: TRBD1 (6 bases). This CDR3 comprises 15 residues. Trimming shortened V by 0 bases and J by 2 bases, and 9 bases separated the two germline ends. CDR1 is SGDLS and CDR2 is YYNGEE in the germline V gene. This CDR3 reads CASSVDRATYNEQFF. As DNA, the CDR3 is TGTGCCAGCAGCGTAGACAGGGCCACCTACAATGAGCAGTTCTTC. The complete variable domain, with remaining parts taken from reference TRBV9 and TRBJ2-1, reads DSGVTQTPKHLITATGQRVTLRCSPRSGDLSVYWYQQSLDQGLQFLIQYYNGEERAKGNILERFSAQQFPDLHSELNLSSLELGDSALYFCASSVDRATYNEQFFGPGTRLTVL.

The J gene is TRBJ1-2, the V gene TRBV6-5, with D perhaps TRBD1 (6 bases). The CDR3 covers 13 residues. Per the germline V gene, CDR1 is MNHEY and CDR2 is SVGAGI. V lost 7 bases to trimming and J lost 0 bases, with 9 bases between them. The CDR3 sequence is CASKQGPNYGYTF. The CDR3 coding sequence is TGTGCCAGCAAACAGGGTCCTAACTATGGCTACACCTTC.

The chain combines TRBV24-1 with TRBJ2-1; 8 nucleotides match TRBD2. Trimming at V came to 10 bases and at J to 2 bases, leaving 3 bases not matched to a gene. Germline V CDR1 and CDR2: KGHDR, SFDVKD. This CDR3 spans 13 amino acids. CDR3 sequence reads: CATAGGAYNEQFF. CDR3 bases: TGTGCCACAGCCGGGGGGGCCTACAATGAGCAGTTCTTC.

The genes are TRBV7-9 and TRBJ1-3; D perhaps matches TRBD1 (6 bases). The V end lost 4 bases, the J end lost 0 bases, and 19 bases lay between the germline ends. The CDR3 consists of 18 residues. The germline V gene has CDR1 SEHNR and CDR2 FQNEAQ (reference sequence). This CDR3 reads CASSSTVGGTLSGNTIYF. In DNA form, the CDR3 reads TGTGCCAGCAGCTCAACCGTCGGTGGGACACTCTCTGGAAACACCATATATTTT.

The chain recombines TRBV19 with TRBJ1-2; the match to TRBD1 covers 9 bases. V lost 3 bases to trimming and J lost 2 bases; unmatched junction nucleotides: 4. Germline CDR1 LNHDA, CDR2 SQIVND (reference sequence). The CDR3 sequence is 15 residues long. The CDR3 loop reads CASSIRTGVNYGYTF. DNA for the CDR3: TGTGCCAGTAGTATTAGGACAGGGGTCAACTATGGCTACACCTTC.

V and J are TRBV19 and TRBJ2-7; 8 bases match TRBD2. Unmatched junction bases numbered 14, after V lost 5 bases and J lost 5 bases. Germline values: CDR1 LNHDA, CDR2 SQIVND (reference sequence). The CDR3 is made up of 16 amino acids. CDR3 sequence reads: CASSLTSKRGPHEQYF. The CDR3 DNA sequence: TGTGCCAGTAGTCTAACCTCAAAGCGGGGGCCCCACGAGCAGTACTTC.